Presented here are 20 T cell receptor beta chains from one specimen sequenced in a study of response to subunit inactivated influenza vaccine. TCRdb re-called the RT-PCR reads through MiXCR, storing one row per CDR3 protein. The sample contains a few hundred thousand distinct CDR3 sequences, 14% of which appear only once. The specimen comprised PBMCs from blood, sampled 11 to 12 days after vaccination. Receptor source: a man aged 50-60 years who received an inactivated influenza vaccine.

This rearrangement joins TRBV7-2 to TRBJ2-2, with a possible D match to TRBD1 (5 bases). Germline V lookup: CDR1 SGHTA, CDR2 FQGNSA. The CDR3 length is 14 residues. Trimming took 2 bases from V and 6 from J, leaving 10 bases between them. CDR3 coding DNA: TGTGCCAGCAGCTTATCAGGGAAGGCCGGGGAGCTGTTTTTT. As protein: CASSLSGKAGELFF.

This clonotype showed up many times. The CDR3 is CASRSKPGPYNEQFF. CDR3 in DNA: TGTGCCAGCAGGTCTAAGCCGGGACCTTACAATGAGCAGTTCTTC. The chain has TRBV6-1 and TRBJ2-1; D may correspond to TRBD1 or TRBD2 (5 bases each). The CDR3 is made up of 15 amino acids. V was shortened by 6 bases and J by 4 bases, with 16 bases between the two germline ends. Germline V CDR1 and CDR2: MNHNS, SASEGT.

The chain is built from TRBV4-1 and TRBJ2-7, with 8 positions matching TRBD1. There are 15 residues in the CDR3. J gave up 5 bases and V 1 base, and 7 bases lay outside the gene matches. In germline, CDR1 is MGHRA, CDR2 YSYEKL. CDR3 amino acids: CASSQGGQVIDEQYF. Written as DNA, the CDR3 is TGCGCCAGCAGCCAAGGGGGACAGGTTATCGACGAGCAGTACTTC.

In its sample, this clonotype was seen a few times. The gene calls are TRBV7-8 and TRBJ2-5; D could derive from TRBD1 or TRBD2 (5 bases each). V lost 0 bases to trimming and J lost 7 bases, with 15 bases between them. The CDR3 covers 15 residues. Germline CDR1 is SGHVS and CDR2 is FQNEAQ. The CDR3 loop reads CASSLADRGRGTQYF. The CDR3 DNA reads TGTGCCAGCAGCTTAGCTGACCGGGGAAGGGGGACCCAGTACTTC.

The chain uses TRBV7-3 and TRBJ2-1; 10 nucleotides align to TRBD2. The CDR3 has 17 residues. V was clipped by 2 bases and J by 7 bases; unmatched bases: 11. Germline V gene data show CDR1 as SGHTA and CDR2 as FQGTGA. Here the CDR3 DNA reads TGTGCCAGCAGCTTAGGGTCTAGCGGGAGCGTGAGTAATGAGCAGTTCTTC. It yields the protein CASSLGSSGSVSNEQFF.

This clonotype was picked up a small number of times. The chain carries TRBV7-2 and TRBJ2-5; 8 positions match TRBD2. Germline trimming cut 6 bases from V and 7 bases from J; bases unmatched to any gene: 10. The V gene's germline CDR1 is SGHTA and CDR2 FQGNSA. The length of the CDR3 is 14 residues. The CDR3 loop reads CASRTPTSAGTQYF. Here the CDR3 DNA reads TGTGCCAGCAGGACTCCGACTAGCGCTGGGACCCAGTACTTC.

This chain uses TRBV7-8 with TRBJ2-1; D could derive from TRBD1 or TRBD2 (5 bases each). Germline V gene data show CDR1 as SGHVS and CDR2 as FQNEAQ. The CDR3 is made up of 14 amino acids. V lost 7 bases, J lost 3 bases, and 13 bases lay in between. CDR3 protein: CASKPGTVYNEQFF. The CDR3 DNA sequence: TGTGCCAGCAAACCCGGGACGGTCTACAATGAGCAGTTCTTC.

This clonotype has only a few counts. The rearrangement uses TRBV29-1 and TRBJ2-7; 7 bases line up with TRBD1. The CDR3 is made up of 13 amino acids. From germline, CDR1 is SQVTM and CDR2 ANQGSEA. Losses at the gene ends were 3 bases for V and 3 bases for J; bases not matched to a gene: 5. CDR3 residues: CSVEGGQDYEQYF. DNA of the CDR3: TGCAGCGTTGAGGGCGGACAGGACTACGAGCAGTACTTC.

J is TRBJ1-6 and V is TRBV28; no reliable D call. The CDR3 is made up of 15 amino acids. CDR1 and CDR2 from the germline V gene are MDHEN and SYDVKM. Trimming removed 7 bases from V and 5 bases from J, with 15 bases in between. The DNA of the CDR3 is TGTGCCAGCACCTTAGGACGGTCGAATAATTCACCCCTCCACTTT. Amino acids: CASTLGRSNNSPLHF.

This clonotype was seen more than once but under ten times. The CDR3 reads CASSLRTSGRTYEQYF. CDR3 nucleotide sequence: TGTGCCAGCAGTTTAAGGACTAGCGGGAGAACCTACGAGCAGTACTTC. This sequence joins TRBV28 and TRBJ2-7, with 13 bases identical to TRBD2. Germline V gene lookup returns CDR1 MDHEN and CDR2 SYDVKM. This CDR3 has 16 residues. Germline trimming cut 2 bases from V and 2 bases from J; bases unmatched to any gene: 3. The full variable domain, completed using reference TRBV28 and TRBJ2-7, is DVKVTQSSRYLVKRTGEKVFLECVQDMDHENMFWYRQDPGLGLRLIYFSYDVKMKEKGDIPEGYSVSREKKERFSLILESASTNQTSMYLCASSLRTSGRTYEQYFGPGTRLTVT.

This sequence joins TRBV20-1 and TRBJ2-3, with TRBD2 matching over 13 bases. Looked up from germline, CDR1 is DFQATT and CDR2 is SNEGSKA (reference sequence). J lost 3 bases, V lost 5 bases, and 8 bases had no gene match. The CDR3 covers 16 residues. The CDR3: CSADGLAGEGTDTQYF. In DNA, the CDR3 is TGCAGTGCTGACGGACTAGCGGGAGAAGGTACAGATACGCAGTATTTT.

The J gene is TRBJ2-4, the V gene TRBV7-2; D call uncertain. The germline V gene has CDR1 SGHTA and CDR2 FQGNSA. This CDR3 has 14 amino acids. The V end was cut by 1 base, the J end by 0 bases, with 4 bases between. CDR3 coding DNA: TGTGCCAGCAGCTTAGACCCAGCCAAAAACATTCAGTACTTC. This codes for CASSLDPAKNIQYF.

The gene calls are TRBV27 and TRBJ2-6; a weak D match, TRBD1 (6 bases). Deletions cut 4 bases from V and 0 bases from J, with 28 bases between. The CDR3 is made up of 22 amino acids. From germline, CDR1 is MNHEY and CDR2 SMNVEV (reference sequence). The CDR3 protein is CASSWLILTRQDSFSGANVLTF. CDR3 coding DNA: TGTGCCAGCAGTTGGCTCATCCTTACTCGACAGGACTCTTTCTCTGGGGCCAACGTCCTGACTTTC.

This clonotype has more than one count but fewer than ten. The V and J genes are TRBV7-8 and TRBJ2-7; 7 bases are a match to TRBD2. This CDR3 is 15 amino acids long. V was pared by 5 bases and J by 4 bases, with 11 bases of the junction left unmatched. Germline CDR1 SGHVS, CDR2 FQNEAQ. CDR3 sequence: CASSQSVGGLYEQYF. CDR3 DNA sequence: TGTGCCAGCAGCCAAAGCGTGGGGGGGTTGTACGAGCAGTACTTC.

V is TRBV28 and J is TRBJ2-5; D unresolved. The germline CDR1 and CDR2 sequences are MDHEN and SYDVKM. The CDR3 totals 15 residues. Trimming removed 5 bases at V and 5 bases at J, with 18 bases between. The CDR3 reads CASSVLLESVETQYF. In DNA form, the CDR3 reads TGTGCCAGCAGTGTTCTCTTGGAGTCCGTGGAGACCCAGTACTTC.

This clonotype has just a few counts. This chain connects TRBV6-5 to TRBJ2-7; 10 bases are a match to TRBD2. Germline V lookup: CDR1 MNHEY, CDR2 SVGAGI. J gave up 3 bases and V 2 bases, and 4 bases lay outside the gene matches. The CDR3 runs 15 residues. For the CDR3, the DNA is TGTGCCAGCAGTTACGCACTAGCGGGAAGCTACGAGCAGTACTTC. This translates into CASSYALAGSYEQYF.

The chain uses TRBV6-2 or TRBV6-3 and TRBJ2-7; 7 positions agree with TRBD2. Per germline, CDR1 MNHEY and CDR2 SVGEGT. The CDR3 totals 13 residues. With 5 bases clipped from V and 3 bases from J, the junction kept 4 bases outside the gene matches. The CDR3 loop reads CASSPSGNYEQYF. The CDR3 nucleotides read TGTGCCAGCAGTCCTAGCGGCAACTACGAGCAGTACTTC.

This clonotype was counted only a few times. The chain has TRBV14 and TRBJ2-7, with TRBD2 matching 10 bases. Germline-derived CDR1 and CDR2 are SGHDN and FVKESK. This CDR3 has 16 amino acids. V dropped 4 bases and J dropped 0; count of bases not matched to a gene: 6. Here the CDR3 reads CASSPLTSGFSYEQYF. The CDR3, as DNA: TGTGCCAGCAGCCCTTTGACTAGCGGGTTCTCCTACGAGCAGTACTTC.

This clonotype has just a few counts. The rearrangement uses TRBV4-3 and TRBJ1-2, with D uncertain. The V end was cut by 0 bases, the J end by 8 bases, with 13 bases between. This CDR3 comprises 14 residues. Germline loops: CDR1 LGHNA, CDR2 YSLEER. As DNA, the CDR3 is TGCGCCAGCAGCCAAGATCCGGGAAGAGAAGGCTACACCTTC. As protein: CASSQDPGREGYTF.

This clonotype came up a few times. V gene TRBV9 combines with J gene TRBJ2-7; 10 bases line up with TRBD2. Germline V CDR1 and CDR2: SGDLS, YYNGEE. Trimming removed 3 bases from V and 2 bases from J; junction bases left unmatched: 5. The CDR3 length is 15 residues. Here the CDR3 DNA reads TGTGCCAGCAGCGCGGGGACTAGCGCAACCTACGAGCAGTACTTC. Protein sequence: CASSAGTSATYEQYF.